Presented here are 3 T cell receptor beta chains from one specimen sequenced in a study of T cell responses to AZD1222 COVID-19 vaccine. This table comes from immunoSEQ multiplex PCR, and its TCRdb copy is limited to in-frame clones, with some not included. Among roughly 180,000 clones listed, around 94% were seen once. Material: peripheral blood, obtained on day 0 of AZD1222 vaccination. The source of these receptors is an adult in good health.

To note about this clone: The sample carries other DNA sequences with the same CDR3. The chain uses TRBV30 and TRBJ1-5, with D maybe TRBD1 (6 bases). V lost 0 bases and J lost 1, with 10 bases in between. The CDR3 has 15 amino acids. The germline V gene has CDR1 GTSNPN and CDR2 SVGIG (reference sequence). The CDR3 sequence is CAWSVGGHSNQPQHF. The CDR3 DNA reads TGTGCCTGGAGTGTTGGGGGACACAGCAATCAGCCCCAGCATTTT.

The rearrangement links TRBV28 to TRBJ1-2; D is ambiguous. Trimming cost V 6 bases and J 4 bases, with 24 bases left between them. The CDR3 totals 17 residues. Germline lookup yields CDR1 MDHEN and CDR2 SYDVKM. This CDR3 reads CASRTQAAGGSSYGYTF. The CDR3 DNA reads TGTGCCAGCAGAACTCAGGCAGCAGGCGGGAGTAGCTATGGCTACACCTTC.

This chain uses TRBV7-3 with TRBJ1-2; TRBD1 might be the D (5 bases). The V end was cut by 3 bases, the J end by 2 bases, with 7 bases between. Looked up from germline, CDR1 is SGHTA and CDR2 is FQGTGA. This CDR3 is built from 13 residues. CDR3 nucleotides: TGTGCCAGCAGCTTGGGGGGGAACTATGGCTACACCTTC. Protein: CASSLGGNYGYTF.